Listed here is a single TCR beta chain. Its antigen target is currently unknown. There are no base qualities to consult, and no much larger clone falls within one base. The entry originates in a study of blood T cell repertoires in COVID-19 (dated by TCRdb to 2020 to 2021). Study-level background: The collaborator samples originated in the United States, Italy and Spain and spanned the acute and convalescent phases of COVID-19. The material from the prospective study consisted of cDNA or gDNA derived from T cells, B-cell-depleted T cells, or PBMCs. The dataset comprised deeply sampled blood TCRbeta repertoires from subjects exposed to, actively infected with, or recovered from COVID-19. The repertoires were released in a freely available public database meant as a resource for research on the immune response to SARS-CoV-2. The samples were drawn from two sources: the first 160 participants of the ongoing ImmuneRACE study, and over 1,000 subjects contributed by 6 global collaborators. Sample metadata almost always included a de-identified subject ID, COVID-19 status, age in years and sex. HLA class I and class II types, where available, came from metadata supplied by the sample provider rather than from assay-based typing. Overall study results and their limits: The quantity of clinical and demographic metadata differed by source and by participant and was supplied without curation.

CDR1 and CDR2 are read off the germline V gene as SNHLY and FYNNEI. Counted from cysteine to phenylalanine, this CDR3 has 15 amino acids. The sequence is cut down to CDR3 DNA, 45 bases in frame from base 1. V sheds 1 base and J sheds 14 bases, leaving 20 bases between their ends. Enrolling through a virtual design, the prospective study's participants ranged in age from roughly 18 to 95 years and lived across some 22 United States geographic areas. To assign participants to cohorts, the prospective study relied on clinical history that participants themselves reported in a screening survey and a study questionnaire. ImmuneRACE Cohort 3 recovered participants were defined by two consecutive negative NP/OP PCR tests, healthcare professional clearance, or symptom resolution. In the prospective study, whole blood, serum and a nasopharyngeal or oropharyngeal swab were collected from each participant by mobile phlebotomists. Additional blood draws and questionnaires over a roughly two-month period could optionally be provided by prospective study participants. Before DNA extraction, prospective study blood samples were shipped either frozen or at room temperature.

The immunoSEQ Assay, a bias-controlled multiplex PCR, was used to amplify TCRbeta CDR3 regions from genomic DNA. As for the authors' bioinformatics: Nucleated cell counts per sample were estimated from amplification of reference gene primers within the assay. To quantify the absolute abundance of each unique TCRbeta CDR3 rearrangement, sequence reads were collapsed and filtered. For each sample, productive Simpson clonality was calculated as the square root of Simpson's diversity index across productive rearrangements. The source is immuneACCESS, and TCRdb retained only in-frame sequences with V and J called. Part of the clones is not carried over; for the studies checked, unresolved V genes explain less than half of this, and the remainder is unexplained. V and J calls and clone size are given by that table; D and trimming were obtained from the DNA. In all, the sample holds approximately 440,000 clones, and about 85% of those were seen once. The ten most abundant clones make up about 0.65% of the sample.

The rearrangement joined TRBV2 to TRBJ2-2, with the D gene not confidently named. The specimen sequenced was PBMCs or T cells enriched from blood (not recorded which). The sequence was obtained from a woman aged 18-29 years who had recovered from COVID-19. The CDR3 here reads CASSEGPVAQPTLFF. The DNA sequence is TGTGCCAGCAGTGAAGGTCCGGTAGCCCAGCCGACCCTGTTTTTT. The full variable domain, with segments outside the CDR3 supplied by the reference TRBV2 and TRBJ2-2 proteins, appears as EPEVTQTPSHQVTQMGQEVILRCVPISNHLYFYWYRQILGQKVEFLVSFYNNEISEKSEIFDDQFSVERPDGSNFTLKIRSTKLEDSAMYFCASSEGPVAQPTLFFGEGSRLTVL.